Presented here are 19 T cell receptor beta chains from one specimen sequenced in a study of human T cells and chemical hapten exposure. Unfractionated whole blood yielded the extracted total RNA. MiXCR, run by TCRdb on the 5' RACE reads, gives a single entry per CDR3 protein. The data show tens of thousands of distinct CDR3 sequences, 7% to 8% seen once. These TCRs come from a male donor in good health.

This clonotype was recorded many times. The chain couples TRBV18 to TRBJ1-5; the D is unclear. V gave up 2 bases and J gave up 0 bases, with 5 bases separating them. The CDR3 has 14 residues. The germline V gene encodes CDR1 KGHSH and CDR2 LQKENI. CDR3 sequence: CASSPGPSNQPQHF. DNA for the CDR3: TGTGCCAGCTCACCAGGACCTAGCAATCAGCCCCAGCATTTT.

This clonotype has more than one count but fewer than ten. The rearrangement links TRBV15 to TRBJ2-5; 8 bases map to TRBD2. Germline V CDR1 and CDR2: LNHNV, YYDKDF (reference sequence). The trim removed 1 base at V and 1 base at J, leaving 5 bases unmatched. The CDR3 covers 16 residues. The CDR3 DNA is TGTGCCACCAGCAGAGGGATAGCGGGATCCCAAGAGACCCAGTACTTC. This gives the protein CATSRGIAGSQETQYF. The variable domain in full, completed from reference TRBV15 and TRBJ2-5, reads DAMVIQNPRYQVTQFGKPVTLSCSQTLNHNVMYWYQQKSSQAPKLLFHYYDKDFNNEADTPDNFQSRRPNTSFCFLDIRSPGLGDTAMYLCATSRGIAGSQETQYFGPGTRLLVL.

A note on this clonotype: This sequence may be a read error, since a much larger clone differs from it by one base. This chain connects TRBV18 to TRBJ2-5; tentatively, D is TRBD1 (6 bases). The CDR3 contains 15 residues. Looked up from germline, CDR1 is KGHSH and CDR2 is LQKENI. V was cut by 2 bases and J by 2 bases, with 12 bases left in between. CDR3 DNA sequence: TGTGCCAGCTCACCATTTGACGGACAGCAAGAGACCCAGTACTTC. It encodes CASSPFDGQQETQYF.

This clonotype showed up just a few times. The genes are TRBV11-2 and TRBJ2-7; possibly TRBD1 for D (5 bases). Germline V gives CDR1 SGHAT, CDR2 FQNNGV. V was shortened by 0 bases and J by 2 bases, with 11 bases between the two germline ends. The CDR3 extends over 15 amino acids. In DNA, the CDR3 is TGTGCCAGCAGCTTAGAGGCCCTGGGGCCCTACGAGCAGTACTTC. This translates into CASSLEALGPYEQYF.

The genes are TRBV2 and TRBJ1-5, with D tentatively TRBD1 (5 bases). Germline V gene lookup returns CDR1 SNHLY and CDR2 FYNNEI. The V end lost 2 bases, the J end lost 3 bases, and 11 bases lay between the germline ends. The CDR3 sequence is 15 residues long. CDR3 sequence: CASSEIGADNQPQHF. CDR3 sequence (DNA): TGTGCCAGCAGTGAAATTGGGGCAGACAATCAGCCCCAGCATTTT.

In this sample, this clonotype turned up many times. J is TRBJ1-1 and V is TRBV6-5, with unresolved D. Germline V lookup: CDR1 MNHEY, CDR2 SVGAGI. V lost 4 bases and J lost 0, with 15 bases in between. The CDR3 runs to 16 residues. CDR3 protein: CASSSQRVRMNTEAFF. The CDR3 nucleotides are TGTGCCAGCAGTTCTCAAAGGGTCAGGATGAACACTGAAGCTTTCTTT.

V is TRBV7-9 and J is TRBJ1-1, with TRBD1 as a possible D gene (5 bases). The CDR3 loop spans 15 amino acids. Germline values: CDR1 SEHNR, CDR2 FQNEAQ (reference sequence). V was clipped by 3 bases and J by 5 bases, with 16 bases between them. In DNA, the CDR3 is TGTGCCAGCAGCTTGGCAGACAGTCGGGAGACTGAAGCTTTCTTT. Translating gives CASSLADSRETEAFF. The entire variable domain, with the rest obtained from reference TRBV7-9 and TRBJ1-1, is as follows: DTGVSQNPRHKITKRGQNVTFRCDPISEHNRLYWYRQTLGQGPEFLTYFQNEAQLEKSRLLSDRFSAERPKGSFSTLEIQRTEQGDSAMYLCASSLADSRETEAFFGQGTRLTVV.

This clonotype came up a few times. This chain connects TRBV7-8 to TRBJ2-1; D might be TRBD2 (5 bases). The CDR3 has 16 residues. CDR1 and CDR2 from the germline V gene are SGHVS and FQNEAQ. V dropped 0 bases and J dropped 0 bases, with 9 bases sitting between them. Here the CDR3 reads CASSLARAASYNEQFF. CDR3 nucleotides: TGTGCCAGCAGCTTAGCGAGGGCCGCCTCCTACAATGAGCAGTTCTTC.

This clonotype was detected a few times. The chain recombines TRBV10-3 with TRBJ2-3; 9 nucleotides agree with TRBD1. There are 18 residues in the CDR3. J gave up 1 base and V 6 bases, and 14 bases lay outside the gene matches. In germline, CDR1 is ENHRY, CDR2 SYGVKD. CDR3 in amino acids: CAIRAGTGLEYGTDTQYF. The DNA for the CDR3 is TGTGCCATCAGAGCCGGGACAGGGTTGGAGTACGGCACAGATACGCAGTATTTT.

The chain couples TRBV5-6 to TRBJ2-1, with 13 bases aligning to TRBD2. Germline CDR1 is SGHDT and CDR2 is YYEEEE. The J segment lost 8 bases and the V segment lost 2 bases, leaving 1 base of the junction unmatched. This CDR3 contains 14 residues. In DNA form, the CDR3 reads TGTGCCAGCAGCTTAGGACTAGCGGGAGATGAGCAGTTCTTC. Its protein product is CASSLGLAGDEQFF.

The rearrangement uses TRBV19 and TRBJ2-7; the match to TRBD1 covers 8 bases. The CDR3 consists of 16 residues. In germline, CDR1 is LNHDA, CDR2 SQIVND (reference sequence). J was trimmed by 4 bases and V by 3 bases; bases with no gene match: 11. The CDR3 coding sequence is TGTGCCAGTAGTATTGCTCCGAGACAGGGGTCATACGAGCAGTACTTC. It yields the protein CASSIAPRQGSYEQYF.

At least ten counts were recorded for this clonotype. V usage is TRBV10-3 and J usage is TRBJ2-5; D is ambiguous. CDR3 length: 11 amino acids. V was clipped by 2 bases and J by 4 bases, with 2 bases between them. CDR1 is ENHRY, CDR2 SYGVKD, per germline. Written as DNA, the CDR3 is TGTGCCATCAGTGAGGGAGAGACCCAGTACTTC. Translation: CAISEGETQYF.

This chain uses TRBV18 with TRBJ2-7, with TRBD2 as a possible D gene (5 bases). Germline lookup yields CDR1 KGHSH and CDR2 LQKENI. CDR3 length: 14 residues. The V and J ends lost 4 bases and 3 bases respectively, with 13 bases between them. The CDR3 spells CASSLLDSDYEQYF. The CDR3 nucleotides read TGTGCCAGCTCACTCCTGGACTCGGACTACGAGCAGTACTTC.

This clonotype was recorded many times. V is TRBV12-3 or TRBV12-4 and J is TRBJ2-7; D unresolved. This CDR3 contains 15 residues. Between the trimmed V and J ends, which lost 6 bases and 0 bases, there was a span of 15 bases. The DNA of the CDR3 is TGTGCCAGCAGCCCCCGGGCAGCGAGCTCCTACGAGCAGTACTTC. The encoded protein is CASSPRAASSYEQYF.

V is TRBV5-1 and J is TRBJ2-5; D is ambiguous. CDR1 and CDR2 from the germline V gene are SGHRS and YFSETQ. The length of the CDR3 is 11 residues. V was shortened by 5 bases and J by 2 bases, with 4 bases between the two germline ends. As DNA, the CDR3 is TGCGCCAGCAGGAGACAAGAGACCCAGTACTTC. It encodes CASRRQETQYF. The whole variable domain, remainder taken from reference TRBV5-1 and TRBJ2-5, is KAGVTQTPRYLIKTRGQQVTLSCSPISGHRSVSWYQQTPGQGLQFLFEYFSETQRNKGNFPGRFSGRQFSNSRSEMNVSTLELGDSALYLCASRRQETQYFGPGTRLLVL.

In this sample, this clonotype turned up a few times. V and J are TRBV27 and TRBJ2-3, with D maybe TRBD1 (6 bases). Per germline, CDR1 MNHEY and CDR2 SMNVEV (reference sequence). The CDR3 loop spans 14 amino acids. V lost 4 bases to trimming and J lost 0 bases, with 8 bases between them. DNA of the CDR3: TGTGCCAGCAGTTGGACAGTCAGCACAGATACGCAGTATTTT. It codes for CASSWTVSTDTQYF.

The rearrangement uses TRBV6-2 or TRBV6-3 and TRBJ2-7; D remains unclear. V lost 4 bases to trimming and J lost 5 bases, with 6 bases between them. Germline V CDR1 and CDR2: MNHEY, SVGEGT. The CDR3 totals 11 residues. CDR3 region: CASSFMNEQYF. CDR3 nucleotides: TGTGCCAGCAGTTTTATGAACGAGCAGTACTTC.

V gene TRBV11-2 combines with J gene TRBJ1-4, with 7 nucleotides matching TRBD1. The ends lost 5 bases at V and 0 bases at J; junction bases unmatched: 6. There are 16 residues in the CDR3. CDR1 and CDR2 from the germline V gene are SGHAT and FQNNGV. CDR3 nucleotide sequence: TGTGCCAGCAGCCCTGGGACAGTTGCAACTAATGAAAAACTGTTTTTT. Amino acid sequence: CASSPGTVATNEKLFF.

This clonotype has a handful of counts. The V and J genes are TRBV14 and TRBJ2-3; 10 nucleotides align to TRBD1. CDR3 length: 15 residues. CDR1 is SGHDN and CDR2 is FVKESK in the germline V gene. With 3 bases clipped from V and 4 bases from J, the junction kept 4 bases outside the gene matches. Written as DNA, the CDR3 is TGTGCCAGCAGCCAGACAGGGGGCGCGGCAGATACGCAGTATTTT. Its protein product is CASSQTGGAADTQYF.